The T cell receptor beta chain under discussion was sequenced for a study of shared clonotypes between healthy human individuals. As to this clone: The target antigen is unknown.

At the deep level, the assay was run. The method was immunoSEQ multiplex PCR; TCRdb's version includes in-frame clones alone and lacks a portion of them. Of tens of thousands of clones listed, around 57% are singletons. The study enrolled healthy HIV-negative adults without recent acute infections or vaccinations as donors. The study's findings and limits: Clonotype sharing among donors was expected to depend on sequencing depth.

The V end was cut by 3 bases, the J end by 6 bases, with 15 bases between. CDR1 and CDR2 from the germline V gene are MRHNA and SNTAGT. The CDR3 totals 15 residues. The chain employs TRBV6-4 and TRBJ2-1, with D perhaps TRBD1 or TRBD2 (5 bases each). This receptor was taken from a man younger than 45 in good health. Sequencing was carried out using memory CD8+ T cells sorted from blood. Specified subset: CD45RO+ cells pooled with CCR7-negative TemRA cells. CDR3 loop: CASSEARDGSNEQFF. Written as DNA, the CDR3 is TGTGCCAGCAGTGAGGCCCGGGACGGCAGCAATGAGCAGTTCTTC.